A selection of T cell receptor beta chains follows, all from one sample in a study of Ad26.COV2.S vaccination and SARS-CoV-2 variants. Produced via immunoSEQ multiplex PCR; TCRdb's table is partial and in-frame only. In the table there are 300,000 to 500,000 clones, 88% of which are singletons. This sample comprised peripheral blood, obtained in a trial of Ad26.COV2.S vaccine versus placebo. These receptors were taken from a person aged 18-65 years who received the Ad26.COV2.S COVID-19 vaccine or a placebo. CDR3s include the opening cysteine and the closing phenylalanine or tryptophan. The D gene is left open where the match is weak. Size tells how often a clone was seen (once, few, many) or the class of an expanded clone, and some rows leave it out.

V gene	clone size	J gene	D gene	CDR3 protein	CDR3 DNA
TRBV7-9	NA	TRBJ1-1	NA	CASSSSVGRNTEAFF	TGTGCCAGCAGCTCATCCGTCGGCAGAAACACTGAAGCTTTCTTT
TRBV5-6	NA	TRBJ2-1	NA	CASSSKRVEQFF	TGTGCCAGCAGCTCCAAACGGGTTGAGCAGTTCTTC
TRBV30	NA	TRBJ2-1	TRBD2	CAWRLAGSYNEQFF	TGTGCCTGGAGACTAGCGGGCTCCTACAATGAGCAGTTCTTC
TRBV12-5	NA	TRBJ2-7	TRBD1	CASGMVVGKWTGGVYEQYF	TGTGCTAGTGGTATGGTAGTTGGAAAATGGACAGGGGGAGTGTACGAGCAGTACTTC
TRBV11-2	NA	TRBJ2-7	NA	CASSLGGPLRPYEQYF	TGTGCCAGCAGCTTAGGCGGCCCCCTCAGGCCCTACGAGCAGTACTTC
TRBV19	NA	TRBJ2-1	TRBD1	CASSPRTGERNEQFF	TGTGCCAGTAGTCCACGGACAGGGGAAAGGAATGAGCAGTTCTTC
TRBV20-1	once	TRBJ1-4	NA	CSASLTVPNEKLFF	TGCAGTGCTAGTCTGACAGTGCCTAATGAAAAACTGTTTTTT
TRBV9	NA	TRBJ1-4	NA	CASSVGSREKLFF	TGTGCCAGCAGCGTAGGATCGCGAGAAAAACTGTTTTTT
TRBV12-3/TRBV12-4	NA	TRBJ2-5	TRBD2	CASGSSGGETQYF	TGTGCCAGCGGCTCTAGCGGGGGTGAGACCCAGTACTTC
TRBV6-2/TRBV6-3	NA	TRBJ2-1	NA	CASSYGGLNEQFF	TGTGCCAGCAGTTACGGGGGTTTAAATGAGCAGTTCTTC